Presented here are 26 T cell receptor beta chains from one specimen sequenced in a study of cytotoxic CD8 clonotypes in ibrutinib-treated CLL. TCRdb's table, derived via immunoSEQ multiplex PCR, lists solely in-frame clones and lacks some. The sample lists fewer than 35,000 clones, 60% to 80% occurring once. The starting material was PBMCs, obtained before ibrutinib treatment. Source of these receptors: a human donor with chronic lymphocytic leukemia.

This chain links TRBV30 with TRBJ1-2; tentative D call: TRBD1 (5 bases). V dropped 0 bases and J dropped 6 bases, with 5 bases sitting between them. The CDR3 runs to 11 residues. Germline V gives CDR1 GTSNPN, CDR2 SVGIG (reference sequence). CDR3 bases: TGTGCCTGGAGTGTAGGGGATGGCTACACCTTC. This sequence encodes CAWSVGDGYTF. Combining the CDR3 with reference TRBV30 and TRBJ1-2 gives the whole variable domain SQTIHQWPATLVQPVGSPLSLECTVEGTSNPNLYWYRQAAGRGLQLLFYSVGIGQISSEVPQNLSASRPQDRQFILSSKKLLLSDSGFYLCAWSVGDGYTFGSGTRLTVV.

The V gene is TRBV30, the J gene TRBJ1-5; 10 positions agree with TRBD1. The CDR3 is 17 amino acids. Germline CDR1 reads GTSNPN; CDR2 reads SVGIG (reference sequence). The J segment lost 6 bases and the V segment lost 6 bases, leaving 17 bases of the junction unmatched. CDR3 in amino acids: CACTPDRGYLVGQPQHF. The CDR3 nucleotides read TGTGCCTGTACCCCGGACAGGGGGTACCTTGTCGGTCAGCCCCAGCATTTT.

This clone showed up just a few times. The chain links TRBV7-2 to TRBJ1-2; 10 positions match TRBD1. Germline CDR1 and CDR2: SGHTA and FQGNSA. The CDR3 is made up of 13 amino acids. J gave up 7 bases and V 5 bases, and 4 bases lay outside the gene matches. CDR3 in amino acids: CASSRDRGSGYTF. CDR3 bases: TGTGCCAGCAGCAGGGACAGGGGAAGTGGCTACACCTTC.

The rearrangement links TRBV4-2 to TRBJ2-7; D gene unclear. Trimming left V 1 base short and J 0 bases short, with 7 bases between. This CDR3 contains 14 residues. Germline V gene lookup returns CDR1 LGHNA and CDR2 YNFKEQ. Here the CDR3 DNA reads TGTGCCAGCAGCCAAGTCGCTAGCTCCTACGAGCAGTACTTC. As protein: CASSQVASSYEQYF.

In this sample, this clone is medium-sized (0.01 to 0.1%). V is TRBV19 and J is TRBJ2-1; TRBD2 agrees at 7 bases. The CDR3 is made up of 13 amino acids. V was clipped by 9 bases and J by 5 bases; unmatched bases: 7. The V gene's germline CDR1 is LNHDA and CDR2 SQIVND (reference sequence). The CDR3 sequence is CASGDYVNNEQFF. Written as DNA, the CDR3 is TGTGCCAGCGGGGACTACGTGAACAATGAGCAGTTCTTC.

The chain links TRBV9 to TRBJ1-1; D not certain. The CDR3 sequence is 15 residues long. V was shortened by 0 bases and J by 1 base, with 10 bases between the two germline ends. From germline, CDR1 is SGDLS and CDR2 YYNGEE. This chain's CDR3 is CASSVEGGPNTEAFF. In nucleotides, the CDR3 is TGTGCCAGCAGCGTAGAGGGAGGGCCGAACACTGAAGCTTTCTTT.

Only one count was recorded for this clone. The CDR3 region is CASGDLSSYEQYF. The DNA for the CDR3 is TGTGCCAGCGGGGACCTGTCTTCCTACGAGCAGTACTTC. The gene calls are TRBV19 and TRBJ2-7, with D possibly called TRBD1 or TRBD2 (5 bases each). CDR3 length: 13 amino acids. CDR1 is LNHDA, CDR2 SQIVND, per germline (reference sequence). V was clipped by 9 bases and J by 1 base, with 13 bases between them.

This chain joins TRBV7-2 and TRBJ1-3; D is ambiguous. The CDR3 contains 15 residues. Germline values: CDR1 SGHTA, CDR2 FQGNSA. V was clipped by 4 bases and J by 4 bases, with 14 bases between them. The DNA for the CDR3 is TGTGCCAGCAGCTCCTGGACTATGGACGGAAACACCATATATTTT. Translating it yields CASSSWTMDGNTIYF.

The chain carries TRBV4-2 and TRBJ1-6, with 11 positions matching TRBD1. J gave up 9 bases and V 4 bases, and 5 bases lay outside the gene matches. Germline CDR1 is LGHNA and CDR2 is YNFKEQ. This CDR3 contains 15 residues. The chain's CDR3 is CASSRAGTGGSPLHF. As DNA, the CDR3 is TGTGCCAGCAGCCGCGCTGGGACAGGGGGTTCACCCCTCCACTTT.

V usage is TRBV11-1 and J usage is TRBJ2-7, with D unresolved. Germline V gene sequence: CDR1 SGHAT, CDR2 FQDESV (reference sequence). This CDR3 contains 15 residues. V lost 2 bases to trimming and J lost 0 bases, with 11 bases between them. DNA of the CDR3: TGTGCCAGCAGCTTAACATTTTCGGGCTCCTACGAGCAGTACTTC. It encodes CASSLTFSGSYEQYF. Drawing the rest from reference TRBV11-1 and TRBJ2-7, the complete variable domain is EAEVAQSPRYKITEKSQAVAFWCDPISGHATLYWYRQILGQGPELLVQFQDESVVDDSQLPKDRFSAERLKGVDSTLKIQPAELGDSAMYLCASSLTFSGSYEQYFGPGTRLTVT.

This clone was recorded a few times. J is TRBJ2-7 and V is TRBV7-6, with TRBD1 matching 8 bases. Per germline, CDR1 SGHVS and CDR2 FNYEAQ. This CDR3 region has 14 residues. The V segment lost 5 bases and the J segment 2 bases; nucleotides outside the gene matches: 5. CDR3 DNA sequence: TGTGCCAGCAGCATTTCAGGGGGCCCCTACGAGCAGTACTTC. It specifies CASSISGGPYEQYF.

This clone was recorded at least ten times. This chain joins TRBV15 and TRBJ2-1; the match to TRBD2 covers 11 bases. Per the germline V gene, CDR1 is LNHNV and CDR2 is YYDKDF (reference sequence). The CDR3 sequence is 17 residues long. The J segment lost 6 bases and the V segment lost 3 bases, leaving 10 bases of the junction unmatched. The CDR3 sequence is CATSSEPGTSGANEQFF. The CDR3 DNA sequence: TGTGCCACCAGCAGTGAACCAGGGACTAGCGGCGCCAATGAGCAGTTCTTC.

This clone came up a few times. The CDR3 DNA is TGTGCCAGCAGCCAAGAGGGACTAGGCCGCCTCTGGGGGAACGAGCAGTACTTC. This gives the protein CASSQEGLGRLWGNEQYF. V usage is TRBV4-2 and J usage is TRBJ2-7; TRBD2 aligns across 8 bases. Germline CDR1 and CDR2: LGHNA and YNFKEQ. The CDR3 runs 18 residues. J gave up 5 bases and V 0 bases, and 15 bases lay outside the gene matches.

DNA of the CDR3: TGTGCCTGGGCCGAACTCTCGGGGTGGCAGTACTTC. Its protein product is CAWAELSGWQYF. The chain uses TRBV30 and TRBJ2-7; TRBD2 might be the D (5 bases). The V gene's germline CDR1 is GTSNPN and CDR2 SVGIG (reference sequence). The CDR3 has 12 residues. The germline V and J ends were trimmed by 5 bases and 9 bases, with 17 bases remaining between them. Complete variable domain (other parts from reference TRBV30 and TRBJ2-7): SQTIHQWPATLVQPVGSPLSLECTVEGTSNPNLYWYRQAAGRGLQLLFYSVGIGQISSEVPQNLSASRPQDRQFILSSKKLLLSDSGFYLCAWAELSGWQYFGPGTRLTVT.

The J gene is TRBJ1-5, the V gene TRBV11-2; a weak D match, TRBD1 (5 bases). The length of the CDR3 is 14 residues. From germline, CDR1 is SGHAT and CDR2 FQNNGV. The V end lost 2 bases, the J end lost 7 bases, and 12 bases lay between the germline ends. In DNA form, the CDR3 reads TGTGCCAGCAGCTTACGGGGGGGAGGGCAGCCCCAGCATTTT. Its protein product is CASSLRGGGQPQHF.

The genes are TRBV14 and TRBJ2-7; D unresolved. The CDR3 is made up of 14 amino acids. Germline V gene sequence: CDR1 SGHDN, CDR2 FVKESK. V lost 2 bases and J lost 3, with 11 bases in between. The DNA of the CDR3 is TGTGCCAGCAGCCAATCCTTGGCAGGCTACGAGCAGTACTTC. Protein product: CASSQSLAGYEQYF.

This chain connects TRBV7-2 to TRBJ2-7; 12 nucleotides line up with TRBD2. Germline values: CDR1 SGHTA, CDR2 FQGNSA. CDR3 size: 15 residues. After removal of 4 bases from V and 2 bases from J, the junction contained 3 bases not matched to a gene. The CDR3 spells CASSYGLAGTYEQYF. CDR3 coding DNA: TGTGCCAGCAGCTACGGACTAGCGGGAACCTACGAGCAGTACTTC.

A few counts support this clone. The chain is built from TRBV10-3 and TRBJ1-2, with 10 bases identical to TRBD1. V dropped 10 bases and J dropped 6; count of bases not matched to a gene: 8. The CDR3 length is 13 residues. Germline CDR1 reads ENHRY; CDR2 reads SYGVKD. CDR3: CANSRDRGNGYTF. The CDR3, as DNA: TGTGCCAATTCCCGGGACAGGGGTAATGGCTACACCTTC.

The chain employs TRBV28 and TRBJ2-3; 9 nucleotides agree with TRBD1. The CDR3 is 16 amino acids. Trimming took 6 bases from V and 2 from J; bases not matched to a gene: 9. The germline gives CDR1 MDHEN, CDR2 SYDVKM. This CDR3 reads CASSPIRDRATDTQYF. As DNA, the CDR3 is TGTGCCAGCAGCCCCATCCGGGACAGGGCCACAGATACGCAGTATTTT.

The rearrangement uses TRBV5-6 and TRBJ1-1; TRBD1 agrees at 10 bases. The germline V gene has CDR1 SGHDT and CDR2 YYEEEE. The CDR3 extends over 15 amino acids. The trim removed 1 base at V and 2 bases at J, leaving 2 bases unmatched. This CDR3 is CASSLLTGGNTEAFF. The CDR3 region has the DNA TGTGCCAGCAGCTTGCTGACAGGGGGCAACACTGAAGCTTTCTTT.

The V gene is TRBV20-1, the J gene TRBJ2-1; D could derive from TRBD1 or TRBD2 (5 bases each). V gave up 6 bases and J gave up 10 bases, with 10 bases separating them. The CDR3 consists of 10 residues. Germline CDR1 reads DFQATT; CDR2 reads SNEGSKA (reference sequence). The CDR3 sequence: CSATGPEQFF. The CDR3 DNA is TGCAGTGCAACGGGACCGGAGCAGTTCTTC.

V is TRBV7-9 and J is TRBJ1-6; 7 bases are a match to TRBD1. Looked up from germline, CDR1 is SEHNR and CDR2 is FQNEAQ (reference sequence). This CDR3 region has 14 residues. V gave up 6 bases and J gave up 9 bases; unmatched junction bases: 8. The CDR3 is CASSFGQAGSPLHF. The CDR3 DNA is TGTGCCAGCAGTTTCGGACAGGCGGGTTCACCCCTCCACTTT. Based on the CDR3 plus reference TRBV7-9 and TRBJ1-6, the full variable domain is DTGVSQNPRHKITKRGQNVTFRCDPISEHNRLYWYRQTLGQGPEFLTYFQNEAQLEKSRLLSDRFSAERPKGSFSTLEIQRTEQGDSAMYLCASSFGQAGSPLHFGNGTRLTVT.

The chain has TRBV29-1 and TRBJ2-7; D is undetermined. V shed 0 bases and J shed 3 bases, with 9 bases lying between them. This CDR3 contains 13 residues. CDR1 is SQVTM and CDR2 is ANQGSEA in the germline V gene. The CDR3 sequence is CSVEDPGRYEQYF. The CDR3 coding sequence is TGCAGCGTTGAAGATCCGGGTCGCTACGAGCAGTACTTC.

The rearrangement joins TRBV29-1 to TRBJ2-1; D tentatively fits TRBD1 or TRBD2 (6 bases each). CDR3 length: 18 residues. Germline V gene sequence: CDR1 SQVTM, CDR2 ANQGSEA. V dropped 4 bases and J dropped 4 bases, with 26 bases sitting between them. In DNA form, the CDR3 reads TGCAGCGTTGGTGGGGACACGGTAGGGACTTCGTGGTACAATGAGCAGTTCTTC. This encodes CSVGGDTVGTSWYNEQFF.

J is TRBJ1-2 and V is TRBV27, with D perhaps matching TRBD1 (6 bases). From germline, CDR1 is MNHEY and CDR2 SMNVEV (reference sequence). Trimming took off 7 bases at V and 4 bases at J, with 13 bases between the two ends. The CDR3 is 13 amino acids. The CDR3 protein is CASTNRVSYGYTF. CDR3 DNA: TGTGCCAGCACTAACAGGGTTAGCTATGGCTACACCTTC.

This clone has a single count. The V and J genes are TRBV19 and TRBJ2-5, with 9 bases that match TRBD2. The trim removed 6 bases at V and 2 bases at J, leaving 7 bases unmatched. Germline V gene lookup returns CDR1 LNHDA and CDR2 SQIVND (reference sequence). CDR3 length: 15 residues. CDR3 sequence reads: CASREAGGFQETQYF. CDR3 coding DNA: TGTGCCAGTAGGGAAGCGGGAGGATTTCAAGAGACCCAGTACTTC.